The rows below give T cell receptor beta chains drawn from one sample of a study of OX40 agonist ivuxolimab in advanced cancers. The data were produced by immunoSEQ multiplex PCR, yet TCRdb's version contains in-frame clones alone and is incomplete. The table lists 23,000 or so clones, about four fifths of them singletons. The sequenced sample was CD4+ or CD8+ T cells sorted from blood, obtained in a trial of the OX40 agonist ivuxolimab. These TCRs come from an adult with an advanced solid tumor such as melanoma, head and neck, liver or kidney cancer. Each CDR3 is given with its conserved first and last residue. A D gene is named only where the DNA matches it firmly. Part of the rows lack a size; the others show once, few, many or a class for expanded clones.

v_call: TRBV6-5; d_call: NA; j_call: TRBJ2-3; clone_size: NA; cdr3_aa: CASSYEWGTDTQYF; cdr3_nt: TGTGCCAGCAGTTACGAGTGGGGCACAGATACGCAGTATTTT
v_call: TRBV7-3; d_call: TRBD1; j_call: TRBJ1-1; clone_size: once; cdr3_aa: CASSLDRVTEAFF; cdr3_nt: TGTGCCAGCAGCTTAGACAGGGTCACTGAAGCTTTCTTT
v_call: TRBV5-5; d_call: NA; j_call: TRBJ2-7; clone_size: NA; cdr3_aa: CASSLEGTITYEQYF; cdr3_nt: TGTGCCAGCAGCTTGGAAGGGACCATCACCTACGAGCAGTACTTC
v_call: TRBV19; d_call: NA; j_call: TRBJ1-5; clone_size: once; cdr3_aa: CASSPWAVNQPQHF; cdr3_nt: TGTGCCAGTAGCCCTTGGGCCGTCAATCAGCCCCAGCATTTT
v_call: TRBV6-5; d_call: TRBD1; j_call: TRBJ1-1; clone_size: NA; cdr3_aa: CASSRRQGWNTEAFF; cdr3_nt: TGTGCCAGCAGTCGCCGACAGGGCTGGAACACTGAAGCTTTCTTT
v_call: TRBV4-1; d_call: TRBD2; j_call: TRBJ2-2; clone_size: NA; cdr3_aa: CASSPSGGTFANTGELFF; cdr3_nt: TGCGCCAGCAGCCCGAGCGGGGGGACCTTCGCGAACACCGGGGAGCTGTTTTTT
v_call: TRBV18; d_call: NA; j_call: TRBJ2-3; clone_size: NA; cdr3_aa: CASSPTDTQYF; cdr3_nt: TGTGCCAGCTCCCCGACAGATACGCAGTATTTT
v_call: TRBV11-1; d_call: TRBD2; j_call: TRBJ2-1; clone_size: NA; cdr3_aa: CACGTSGPEQFF; cdr3_nt: TGTGCCTGCGGGACTAGCGGGCCTGAGCAGTTCTTC
v_call: TRBV19; d_call: NA; j_call: TRBJ1-2; clone_size: NA; cdr3_aa: CASSEGGRGYSLNYGYTF; cdr3_nt: TGTGCCAGTAGTGAGGGGGGGCGCGGTTACTCATTAAACTATGGCTACACCTTC
v_call: TRBV10-2; d_call: NA; j_call: TRBJ2-5; clone_size: NA; cdr3_aa: CASRQIQETQYF; cdr3_nt: TGCGCCAGCAGACAGATTCAAGAGACCCAGTACTTC
v_call: TRBV18; d_call: TRBD1; j_call: TRBJ1-5; clone_size: NA; cdr3_aa: CASSPSYGQGQPQHF; cdr3_nt: TGTGCCAGCTCACCTTCCTATGGACAGGGTCAGCCCCAGCATTTT
v_call: TRBV6-5; d_call: NA; j_call: TRBJ2-7; clone_size: NA; cdr3_aa: CASSEWYEQYF; cdr3_nt: TGTGCCAGCAGTGAATGGTACGAGCAGTACTTC
v_call: TRBV29-1; d_call: TRBD2; j_call: TRBJ2-1; clone_size: medium-sized; cdr3_aa: CSVVGLAGEVYNEQFF; cdr3_nt: TGCAGCGTTGTTGGCCTAGCGGGAGAGGTCTACAATGAGCAGTTCTTC
v_call: TRBV7-2; d_call: NA; j_call: TRBJ1-1; clone_size: once; cdr3_aa: CASSLGGTRGEAFF; cdr3_nt: TGTGCCAGCAGCTTAGGGGGAACTAGGGGTGAAGCTTTCTTT
v_call: TRBV18; d_call: TRBD1; j_call: TRBJ1-2; clone_size: NA; cdr3_aa: CASSPTGVYRGYTF; cdr3_nt: TGTGCCAGCTCCCCCACAGGGGTTTATCGCGGCTACACCTTC
v_call: TRBV7-9; d_call: TRBD2; j_call: TRBJ2-7; clone_size: NA; cdr3_aa: CASSVSGGISYEQYF; cdr3_nt: TGTGCCAGCAGCGTGAGCGGGGGGATCTCCTACGAGCAGTACTTC
v_call: TRBV19; d_call: NA; j_call: TRBJ2-3; clone_size: NA; cdr3_aa: CASSRGELALSDTQYF; cdr3_nt: TGTGCCAGTAGTAGGGGGGAACTGGCACTCTCAGATACGCAGTATTTT
v_call: TRBV14; d_call: NA; j_call: TRBJ1-6; clone_size: NA; cdr3_aa: CASSQEGPNNSPLHF; cdr3_nt: TGTGCCAGCAGCCAAGAAGGCCCGAATAATTCACCCCTCCACTTT
v_call: TRBV9; d_call: TRBD1; j_call: TRBJ2-1; clone_size: NA; cdr3_aa: CASSPDGTGGLYEQFF; cdr3_nt: TGTGCCAGCAGCCCCGACGGGACAGGGGGATTATATGAGCAGTTCTTC
v_call: TRBV21-1; d_call: NA; j_call: TRBJ1-5; clone_size: NA; cdr3_aa: CASSYTTIPVDRGACISNQPQHF; cdr3_nt: TGTGCCAGCAGCTACACAACCATCCCGGTGGACAGGGGTGCTTGTATTAGCAATCAGCCCCAGCATTTT
v_call: TRBV7-9; d_call: NA; j_call: TRBJ1-3; clone_size: NA; cdr3_aa: CASSLAGGGNTIYF; cdr3_nt: TGTGCCAGCAGCTTAGCAGGGGGTGGAAACACCATATATTTT
v_call: TRBV6-5; d_call: NA; j_call: TRBJ2-7; clone_size: NA; cdr3_aa: CASSPGDEQYF; cdr3_nt: TGTGCCAGCAGCCCGGGTGACGAGCAGTACTTC
v_call: TRBV10-2; d_call: NA; j_call: TRBJ2-5; clone_size: NA; cdr3_aa: CASSTAQETQYF; cdr3_nt: TGCGCCAGCAGCACGGCACAAGAGACCCAGTACTTC
v_call: TRBV18; d_call: NA; j_call: TRBJ1-5; clone_size: NA; cdr3_aa: CASSPLGSSNQPQHF; cdr3_nt: TGTGCCAGCTCACCGCTGGGGAGCTCCAATCAGCCCCAGCATTTT
v_call: TRBV28; d_call: TRBD1; j_call: TRBJ1-3; clone_size: NA; cdr3_aa: CASSLGTASGNTIYF; cdr3_nt: TGTGCCAGCAGTTTAGGGACAGCGTCTGGAAACACCATATATTTT
v_call: TRBV19; d_call: NA; j_call: TRBJ1-2; clone_size: NA; cdr3_aa: CASNQNGGESVYGYTF; cdr3_nt: TGTGCCAGCAACCAGAACGGCGGGGAGTCGGTCTATGGCTACACCTTC
v_call: TRBV9; d_call: NA; j_call: TRBJ1-1; clone_size: NA; cdr3_aa: CASSVYLNTEAFF; cdr3_nt: TGTGCCAGCAGCGTATACCTGAACACTGAAGCTTTCTTT
v_call: TRBV5-1; d_call: NA; j_call: TRBJ2-1; clone_size: few; cdr3_aa: CASSATGYNEQFF; cdr3_nt: TGCGCCAGCAGCGCCACAGGATACAATGAGCAGTTCTTC
v_call: TRBV29-1; d_call: NA; j_call: TRBJ2-1; clone_size: few; cdr3_aa: CSVEDGTGRFF; cdr3_nt: TGCAGCGTTGAAGACGGGACGGGCAGGTTCTTC
v_call: TRBV18; d_call: NA; j_call: TRBJ1-5; clone_size: NA; cdr3_aa: CASSPSDNQPQHF; cdr3_nt: TGTGCCAGCTCACCATCGGACAACCAGCCCCAGCATTTT
v_call: TRBV7-9; d_call: NA; j_call: TRBJ2-3; clone_size: NA; cdr3_aa: CASSSLGGQDTQYF; cdr3_nt: TGTGCCAGCAGCTCCCTTGGGGGGCAAGATACGCAGTATTTT
v_call: TRBV11-2; d_call: NA; j_call: TRBJ1-3; clone_size: NA; cdr3_aa: CASSLVPGQTGNTIYF; cdr3_nt: TGTGCCAGCAGCTTAGTGCCCGGACAGACTGGAAACACCATATATTTT
v_call: TRBV5-1; d_call: NA; j_call: TRBJ2-1; clone_size: NA; cdr3_aa: CASSPGPGLGDEQFF; cdr3_nt: TGCGCCAGCAGCCCCGGACCGGGACTGGGGGATGAGCAGTTCTTC
v_call: TRBV7-9; d_call: NA; j_call: TRBJ1-2; clone_size: NA; cdr3_aa: CASSLESGQSDNYGYTF; cdr3_nt: TGTGCCAGCAGCTTAGAATCGGGGCAGTCAGATAACTATGGCTACACCTTC
v_call: TRBV7-2; d_call: NA; j_call: TRBJ2-2; clone_size: NA; cdr3_aa: CASSGGAPGSGELFF; cdr3_nt: TGTGCCAGCAGCGGGGGTGCGCCGGGGTCCGGGGAGCTGTTTTTT
v_call: TRBV11-2; d_call: NA; j_call: TRBJ1-1; clone_size: NA; cdr3_aa: CASSDTGREAFF; cdr3_nt: TGTGCCAGCAGCGACACAGGAAGGGAAGCTTTCTTT
v_call: TRBV25-1; d_call: NA; j_call: TRBJ1-3; clone_size: NA; cdr3_aa: CASSEWGEGTIYF; cdr3_nt: TGTGCCAGCAGTGAATGGGGCGAGGGCACCATATATTTT
v_call: TRBV6-5; d_call: NA; j_call: TRBJ1-6; clone_size: NA; cdr3_aa: CASRPGGAYNSPLHF; cdr3_nt: TGTGCCAGCAGGCCGGGGGGAGCATATAATTCACCCCTCCACTTT
v_call: TRBV29-1; d_call: NA; j_call: TRBJ1-3; clone_size: NA; cdr3_aa: CSVLRGDSGNTIYF; cdr3_nt: TGCAGCGTCCTTAGAGGTGACTCTGGAAACACCATATATTTT
v_call: TRBV4-3; d_call: NA; j_call: TRBJ2-5; clone_size: few; cdr3_aa: CASSQEIQGVGGQYF; cdr3_nt: TGCGCCAGCAGCCAAGAAATACAGGGCGTTGGAGGCCAGTACTTC
v_call: TRBV7-8; d_call: NA; j_call: TRBJ1-2; clone_size: once; cdr3_aa: CASSFEPRRNYGYTF; cdr3_nt: TGTGCCAGCAGCTTTGAACCCCGGAGAAACTATGGCTACACCTTC
v_call: TRBV4-2; d_call: NA; j_call: TRBJ2-3; clone_size: NA; cdr3_aa: CASSQDQALTDTQYF; cdr3_nt: TGTGCCAGCAGCCAAGATCAGGCCCTTACAGATACGCAGTATTTT
v_call: TRBV9; d_call: TRBD1; j_call: TRBJ2-5; clone_size: NA; cdr3_aa: CASSVGQGVQETQYF; cdr3_nt: TGTGCCAGCAGCGTAGGACAGGGAGTCCAAGAGACCCAGTACTTC